This T cell receptor (beta chain) was retrieved from a study of T cell responses to AZD1222 COVID-19 vaccine. Looking at the study overall: Second-dose schedules of about 4 or about 12 weeks were combined.

Remarks on this clone: The antigen is undetermined.

TCRdb's table, derived via immunoSEQ multiplex PCR, lists solely in-frame clones and lacks some. The table records 130,000 or so clones, about 86% of them present only once. General study results and limits: Donors were largely white British and mainly female; clonal diversity was possibly underestimated. Seropositive at baseline were only 5 or 6 AZD1222 recipients.

Per germline, CDR1 LGHNT and CDR2 FRNRAP. The CDR3 has 14 residues. V gave up 1 base and J gave up 5 bases, with 9 bases separating them. This sequence joins TRBV12-5 and TRBJ2-1; the D is unclear. The TCR was taken from an adult in good health. This specimen was peripheral blood, taken on day 0 of AZD1222 vaccination. The CDR3 DNA sequence: TGTGCTAGTGGTTTGGGTCCCGCCCACAATGAGCAGTTCTTC. Translating gives CASGLGPAHNEQFF.